This entry concerns a single T cell receptor (beta chain). This sample is drawn from a study of blood T cells in healthy people across ages. Across the whole study: Template switching recovered approximately one barcoded beta molecule for every two T cells.

Primed by a sample-barcoded 5' primer and a J-beta primer mix, a second PCR proceeded for 7 to 11 cycles. A single record per CDR3 protein comes from TCRdb applying MiXCR to the 5' RACE reads. The sample carries hundreds of thousands of distinct CDR3 sequences, about half recorded once. Per germline, CDR1 MNHNY and CDR2 SVGAGI (reference sequence). Trimming took off 7 bases at V and 8 bases at J, with 18 bases between the two ends. This CDR3 is 14 amino acids long. The receptor comes from a woman aged 55-69 years in good health. The sequenced sample was blood. This chain connects TRBV6-6 to TRBJ2-1; D possibly matches TRBD1 or TRBD2 (5 bases each). CDR3: CASTPPGTVDEQFF. The CDR3 nucleotides read TGTGCCAGCACACCTCCGGGGACGGTTGATGAGCAGTTCTTC.